This T cell receptor beta chain emerged from a study of T cell repertoires in cytomegalovirus infection. TCRdb re-derived calls from the reads in MiXCR, one entry per CDR3 protein. The data hold roughly 310,000 distinct CDR3 sequences, with 15% to 20% observed a single time. In its sample, this clonotype was seen many times. V gave up 8 bases and J gave up 0 bases, with 14 bases separating them. The CDR3 spans 14 residues. Germline loops: CDR1 MGHDK, CDR2 SYGVNS. What was sequenced was PBMCs. V usage is TRBV25-1 and J usage is TRBJ2-7; D remains unclear. The receptor comes from a human donor in good health (CMV status not recorded). Some clones in this sample may be carry-over from other donors' samples. As DNA, the CDR3 is TGTGCCAGCCGCGCGTTGGGTAGCTCCTACGAGCAGTACTTC. The encoded protein is CASRALGSSYEQYF.